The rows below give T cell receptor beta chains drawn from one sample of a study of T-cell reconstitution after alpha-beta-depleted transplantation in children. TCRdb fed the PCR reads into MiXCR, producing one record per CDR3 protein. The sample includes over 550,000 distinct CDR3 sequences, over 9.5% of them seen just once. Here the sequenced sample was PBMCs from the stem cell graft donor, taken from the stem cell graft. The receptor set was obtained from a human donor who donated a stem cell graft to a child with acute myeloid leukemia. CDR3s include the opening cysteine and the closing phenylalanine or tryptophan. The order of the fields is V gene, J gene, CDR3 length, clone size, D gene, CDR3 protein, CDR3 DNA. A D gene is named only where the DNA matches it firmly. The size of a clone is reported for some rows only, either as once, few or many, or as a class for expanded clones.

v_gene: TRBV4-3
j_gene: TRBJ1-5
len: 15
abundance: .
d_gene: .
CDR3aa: CASSQDLGADQPQHF
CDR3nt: TGCGCCAGCAGCCAAGATCTGGGCGCGGATCAGCCCCAGCATTTT

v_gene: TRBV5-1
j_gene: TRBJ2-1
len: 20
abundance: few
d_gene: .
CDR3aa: CASSLDGGRVSYSSYNEQFF
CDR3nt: TGCGCCAGCAGCTTGGATGGGGGACGCGTTAGTTATAGCTCCTACAATGAGCAGTTCTTC

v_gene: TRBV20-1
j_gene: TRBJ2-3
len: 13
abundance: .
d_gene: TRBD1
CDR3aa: CSSRGRSTDTQYF
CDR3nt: TGCAGTTCCAGGGGGCGTAGCACAGATACGCAGTATTTT

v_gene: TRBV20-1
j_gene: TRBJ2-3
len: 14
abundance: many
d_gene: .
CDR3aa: CSARGDTSTDTQYF
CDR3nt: TGCAGTGCCAGGGGAGACACTAGCACAGATACGCAGTATTTT

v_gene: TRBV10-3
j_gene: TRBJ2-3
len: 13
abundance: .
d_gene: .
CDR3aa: CAISESISLTQYF
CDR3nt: TGTGCCATCAGTGAGTCGATATCACTGACGCAGTATTTT

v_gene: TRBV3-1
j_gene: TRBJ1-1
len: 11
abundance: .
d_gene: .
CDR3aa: CASSQTSEAFF
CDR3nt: TGTGCCAGCAGCCAAACGTCTGAAGCTTTCTTT

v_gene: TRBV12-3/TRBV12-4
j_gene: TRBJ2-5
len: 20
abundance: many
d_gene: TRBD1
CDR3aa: CASSFSGFGGTGVLQETQYF
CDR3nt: TGTGCCAGCAGTTTTTCCGGTTTTGGGGGGACAGGGGTCCTTCAAGAGACCCAGTACTTC

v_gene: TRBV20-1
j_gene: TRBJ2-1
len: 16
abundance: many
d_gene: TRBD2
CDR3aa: CSPRKGPAGAYNEQFF
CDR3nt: TGCAGTCCCAGAAAAGGTCCGGCGGGAGCGTACAATGAGCAGTTCTTC

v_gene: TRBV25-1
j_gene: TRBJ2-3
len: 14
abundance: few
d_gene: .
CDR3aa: CASRNGAGPDTQYF
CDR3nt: TGTGCCAGCAGGAACGGGGCGGGTCCAGATACGCAGTATTTT

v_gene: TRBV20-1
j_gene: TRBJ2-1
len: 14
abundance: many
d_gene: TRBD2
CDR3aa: CSASQAGGSSEQFF
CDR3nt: TGCAGTGCCAGTCAAGCGGGAGGATCATCGGAGCAGTTCTTC

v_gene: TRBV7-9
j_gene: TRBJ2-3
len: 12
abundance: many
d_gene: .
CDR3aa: CASSILGDTQYF
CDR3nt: TGTGCCAGCAGCATTCTAGGAGATACGCAGTATTTT

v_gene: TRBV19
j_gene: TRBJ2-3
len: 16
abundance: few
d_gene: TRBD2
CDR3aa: CASSLLSGSATDTQYF
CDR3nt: TGTGCCAGTAGTCTGCTTAGCGGGAGCGCGACAGATACGCAGTATTTT

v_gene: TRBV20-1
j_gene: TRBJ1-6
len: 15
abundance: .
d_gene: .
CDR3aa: CSARGGSSFNSPLHF
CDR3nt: TGCAGTGCTAGGGGGGGCAGTTCCTTTAATTCACCCCTCCACTTT